This is a list of T cell receptor beta chains from one sample in a study of blood T cell repertoires in COVID-19. Using immunoSEQ multiplex PCR, the repertoire was profiled, and TCRdb retains in-frame clones only, with some absent. Among about 210,000 clones listed, roughly 88% were seen once. The material sequenced was PBMCs or T cells enriched from blood (not recorded which). The receptors here all came from a man aged 35 to 55 with acute COVID-19. Each CDR3 is given with its conserved first and last residue. D genes are given only for firm matches. The size entry is marked missing in some rows and otherwise reads once, few, many or a size class.

v_gene: TRBV9
abundance: -
j_gene: TRBJ2-7
d_gene: TRBD1
CDR3nt: TGTGCCAGCAGCCCAAGTAGCGGACAGGGGTTTTCCTACGAGCAGTACTTC
CDR3aa: CASSPSSGQGFSYEQYF

v_gene: TRBV4-1
abundance: -
j_gene: TRBJ2-2
d_gene: TRBD1
CDR3nt: TGCGCCAGCAGCCACCTACAGGGGTCTCCCGGGGAGCTGTTTTTT
CDR3aa: CASSHLQGSPGELFF

v_gene: TRBV13
abundance: -
j_gene: TRBJ2-1
d_gene: -
CDR3nt: TGTGCCAGCAGCCCCCGGGAGTACAATGAGCAGTTCTTC
CDR3aa: CASSPREYNEQFF

v_gene: TRBV19
abundance: once
j_gene: TRBJ2-7
d_gene: TRBD2
CDR3nt: TGTGCCAGTAGCCGGGAGGGAGGAGTCTACGAGCAGTACTTC
CDR3aa: CASSREGGVYEQYF

v_gene: TRBV5-5
abundance: -
j_gene: TRBJ2-5
d_gene: -
CDR3nt: TGTGCCAGCAGCTTGTCAGGGCAGAGAGGGACCCAGTACTTC
CDR3aa: CASSLSGQRGTQYF

v_gene: TRBV9
abundance: -
j_gene: TRBJ1-3
d_gene: TRBD1
CDR3nt: TGTGCCAGCAGCGTACGGACAGGGATAGGCAACACCATATATTTT
CDR3aa: CASSVRTGIGNTIYF

v_gene: TRBV28
abundance: -
j_gene: TRBJ1-1
d_gene: -
CDR3nt: TGTGCCAGCAGCTCGGACAGGAACACTGAAGCTTTCTTT
CDR3aa: CASSSDRNTEAFF

v_gene: TRBV18
abundance: -
j_gene: TRBJ1-3
d_gene: -
CDR3nt: TGTGCCAGCTCACCCATCTTCGAGTCTGACTCTGGAAACACCATATATTTT
CDR3aa: CASSPIFESDSGNTIYF

v_gene: TRBV5-6
abundance: -
j_gene: TRBJ1-2
d_gene: TRBD1
CDR3nt: TGTGCCAGCAGCCAATTGACGGGACAGGGAGGGTATGGCTACACCTTC
CDR3aa: CASSQLTGQGGYGYTF

v_gene: TRBV5-1
abundance: -
j_gene: TRBJ2-3
d_gene: -
CDR3nt: TGCGCCAGCAGCTTTGGAGACAGGACGACAGATACGCAGTATTTT
CDR3aa: CASSFGDRTTDTQYF

v_gene: TRBV11-2
abundance: once
j_gene: TRBJ2-2
d_gene: TRBD2
CDR3nt: TGTGCCAGCAGCTTACGGGGACTAGTAATTCTCTCGGGGGAGCTGTTTTTT
CDR3aa: CASSLRGLVILSGELFF

v_gene: TRBV7-6
abundance: -
j_gene: TRBJ1-2
d_gene: TRBD1
CDR3nt: TGTGCCAGCAGCTTATTGACAGGGTCTAACTATGGCTACACCTTC
CDR3aa: CASSLLTGSNYGYTF

v_gene: TRBV21-1
abundance: -
j_gene: TRBJ2-5
d_gene: -
CDR3nt: TGTGCCAGCAGCAAACAGGCGCGCGGGAGATGTGAGACCCAGTACTTC
CDR3aa: CASSKQARGRCETQYF

v_gene: TRBV28
abundance: -
j_gene: TRBJ1-2
d_gene: -
CDR3nt: TGTGCCAGCAGTCGCCCAAGGGGGGGCTACACCTTC
CDR3aa: CASSRPRGGYTF

v_gene: TRBV29-1
abundance: -
j_gene: TRBJ2-3
d_gene: TRBD1
CDR3nt: TGCAGGGGACAGGGGTCCTCAGATACGCAGTATTTT
CDR3aa: CRGQGSSDTQYF

v_gene: TRBV6-6
abundance: -
j_gene: TRBJ1-2
d_gene: -
CDR3nt: TGTGCCAGCAGTTGGCCGGGGGACTACTGCACCTTC
CDR3aa: CASSWPGDYCTF

v_gene: TRBV15
abundance: few
j_gene: TRBJ2-7
d_gene: -
CDR3nt: TGTGCCACCAGCAGAGGGGGTGGGGTCGGGGCCTACGAGCAGTACTTC
CDR3aa: CATSRGGGVGAYEQYF

v_gene: TRBV24-1
abundance: -
j_gene: TRBJ2-3
d_gene: TRBD2
CDR3nt: TGTGCCACCAGTGATCCTACCGCGCTAGCGGCTTCCACAGATACGCAGTATTTT
CDR3aa: CATSDPTALAASTDTQYF

v_gene: TRBV28
abundance: -
j_gene: TRBJ2-7
d_gene: -
CDR3nt: TGTGCCAGCAGTTTAACCCACCCAGGGTTGCAGTACTTC
CDR3aa: CASSLTHPGLQYF

v_gene: TRBV4-3
abundance: -
j_gene: TRBJ1-1
d_gene: TRBD1
CDR3nt: TGCGCCAGCAGCCAAGAACGCCAGGCCACAACAGGGGACACTGAAGCTTTCTTT
CDR3aa: CASSQERQATTGDTEAFF

v_gene: TRBV9
abundance: -
j_gene: TRBJ2-1
d_gene: TRBD1
CDR3nt: TGTGCCAGCAGCCCGGGACAGGGGCACAATGAGCAGTTCTTC
CDR3aa: CASSPGQGHNEQFF

v_gene: TRBV7-2
abundance: few
j_gene: TRBJ2-7
d_gene: -
CDR3nt: TGTGCCAGCAGCTTAGAGCTTTTATACGAGCAGTACTTC
CDR3aa: CASSLELLYEQYF

v_gene: TRBV28
abundance: -
j_gene: TRBJ1-6
d_gene: -
CDR3nt: TGTGCCAGCAGTTTATCTTTCTGGGGGCTACGAAATTCACCCCTCCACTTT
CDR3aa: CASSLSFWGLRNSPLHF

v_gene: TRBV7-2
abundance: -
j_gene: TRBJ2-3
d_gene: TRBD2
CDR3nt: TGTGCCAGCAGCTTAGCGGGAGGGAGGGGCACAGATACGCAGTATTTT
CDR3aa: CASSLAGGRGTDTQYF

v_gene: TRBV5-6
abundance: few
j_gene: TRBJ2-6
d_gene: -
CDR3nt: TGTGCCAGCAGCCGTGTCGGGGGGGCCAACGTCCTGACTTTC
CDR3aa: CASSRVGGANVLTF

v_gene: TRBV6-5
abundance: -
j_gene: TRBJ2-7
d_gene: -
CDR3nt: TGTGCCAGCAGCAGCGCGGCAGTCGAGTACTACGAGCAGTACTTC
CDR3aa: CASSSAAVEYYEQYF

v_gene: TRBV7-8
abundance: -
j_gene: TRBJ1-1
d_gene: TRBD1
CDR3nt: TGTGCCAGCAGCCCAGGGACAGGGGCGTGGACTGAAGCTTTCTTT
CDR3aa: CASSPGTGAWTEAFF

v_gene: TRBV5-1
abundance: -
j_gene: TRBJ2-2
d_gene: -
CDR3nt: TGCGCCAGCAGCCAAGAGGGGGCCGGGGAGCTGTTTTTT
CDR3aa: CASSQEGAGELFF